This T cell receptor (beta chain) came from a study of PD-L1 blockade in urothelial cancer. Synthetic TCR analog templates were spiked into each PCR. Data came from immunoSEQ multiplex PCR; TCRdb stores just in-frame clones and leaves some out. The sample carries fewer than 65,000 clones, roughly four fifths recorded once. This clone was detected only once. The germline V gene encodes CDR1 MNHEY and CDR2 SVGAGI. This CDR3 region has 16 residues. V was trimmed by 0 bases and J by 0 bases, leaving 11 bases between them. Time point denoted: pretreatment peripheral blood. Each individual provided 1 to 8 samples (taken pretreatment and on-treatment).

The clonotype comes from a man in his 70s with urothelial cancer. The sample was PBMCs, taken around atezolizumab (anti-PD-L1) treatment. The chain has TRBV6-5 and TRBJ1-1; the D gene is possibly TRBD1 (6 bases). CDR3 protein: CASSYSGGRMNTEAFF. In nucleotides, the CDR3 is TGTGCCAGCAGTTACTCGGGGGGGCGAATGAACACTGAAGCTTTCTTT.